The 20 T cell receptor beta chains below were found in one sample sequenced in a study of T-cell reconstitution after alpha-beta-depleted transplantation in children. Unique molecular identifiers were incorporated during preparation of the TCRbeta library. TCRdb called the PCR reads again in MiXCR, with one record for every CDR3 protein. The table lists 450,000 to 500,000 distinct CDR3 sequences, about 12% of them singletons, with about 6% in the top ten. Source: PBMCs from the stem cell graft donor, taken from the stem cell graft. These receptors were collected from a human donor who donated a stem cell graft to a child with combined immunodeficiency.

This clonotype was seen repeatedly, ten times or more. J is TRBJ2-3 and V is TRBV5-6, with TRBD1 matching 7 bases. Trimming removed 1 base from V and 1 base from J; junction bases left unmatched: 3. CDR1 is SGHDT and CDR2 is YYEEEE in the germline V gene. There are 15 residues in the CDR3. CDR3 sequence reads: CASSLYGQGTDTQYF. CDR3 in DNA: TGTGCCAGCAGCTTGTATGGACAGGGCACAGATACGCAGTATTTT.

This clonotype was seen ten or more times. The CDR3 here is CASSSRGSGTTDTQYF. DNA of the CDR3: TGTGCCAGCAGCTCCCGAGGTAGCGGGACAACAGATACGCAGTATTTT. The chain links TRBV13 to TRBJ2-3; 8 bases are shared with TRBD2. J was trimmed by 3 bases and V by 4 bases; bases with no gene match: 9. This CDR3 spans 16 amino acids. Germline V gene lookup returns CDR1 PRHDT and CDR2 FYEKMQ (reference sequence).

Many counts were recorded for this clonotype. The chain is built from TRBV5-4 and TRBJ2-5, with TRBD1 as a possible D gene (5 bases). This CDR3 comprises 15 residues. Per the germline V gene, CDR1 is SGHNT and CDR2 is YYREEE (reference sequence). V lost 2 bases to trimming and J lost 5 bases, with 16 bases between them. CDR3 in amino acids: CASSLTPRVGETQYF. The CDR3 DNA reads TGTGCCAGCAGCTTAACCCCCAGGGTTGGGGAGACCCAGTACTTC.

This clonotype was observed a handful of times. At one of its ends the junction is not consistent with the germline gene, which may arise from a read error. The chain joins TRBV6-5 to TRBJ2-1; D gene unclear. CDR3 length: 11 residues. The germline V gene has CDR1 MNHEY and CDR2 SVGAGI. Here the CDR3 reads CASSSFQIQVF. CDR3 DNA: TGTGCCAGCAGTTCTTTCCAGATACAAGTCTTC.

The table lists this clonotype with many counts. The junction departs from the called germline gene at one end, perhaps through a read error. The chain recombines TRBV7-7 with TRBJ2-1; 8 bases are a match to TRBD1. Germline lookup yields CDR1 SSHAT and CDR2 FNYEAQ (reference sequence). The CDR3 totals 13 residues. The CDR3: CASSRDRTDEQFF. DNA for the CDR3: TGTGCTAGCAGTCGGGACAGGACGGATGAGCAGTTCTTC.

The chain has TRBV2 and TRBJ2-7; D is unclear. The length of the CDR3 is 12 residues. Germline V gene sequence: CDR1 SNHLY, CDR2 FYNNEI. Deletions cut 1 base from V and 4 bases from J, with 5 bases between. CDR3: CASSEEGYEQYF. The CDR3 nucleotides are TGTGCCAGCAGTGAAGAAGGTTACGAGCAGTACTTC. The variable domain in full, with the rest retrieved from reference TRBV2 and TRBJ2-7, is EPEVTQTPSHQVTQMGQEVILRCVPISNHLYFYWYRQILGQKVEFLVSFYNNEISEKSEIFDDQFSVERPDGSNFTLKIRSTKLEDSAMYFCASSEEGYEQYFGPGTRLTVT.

The sample holds a few counts of this clonotype. The V gene is TRBV5-1, the J gene TRBJ2-5; D is unclear. V gave up 1 base and J gave up 3 bases, with 7 bases separating them. The CDR3 is 13 residues long. CDR1 is SGHRS, CDR2 YFSETQ, per germline. CDR3 coding DNA: TGCGCCAGCAGCTTGTGGCCTAAAGAGACCCAGTACTTC. Translating it yields CASSLWPKETQYF. Using reference TRBV5-1 and TRBJ2-5 for the parts outside the CDR3, the full variable domain is KAGVTQTPRYLIKTRGQQVTLSCSPISGHRSVSWYQQTPGQGLQFLFEYFSETQRNKGNFPGRFSGRQFSNSRSEMNVSTLELGDSALYLCASSLWPKETQYFGPGTRLLVL.

This clonotype was counted at least ten times. The chain joins TRBV7-6 to TRBJ1-1; D is unclear. The V gene's germline CDR1 is SGHVS and CDR2 FNYEAQ. The length of the CDR3 is 14 residues. V lost 1 base to trimming and J lost 1 base, with 7 bases between them. For the CDR3, the DNA is TGTGCCAGCAGCTTAGGGTTGGGGAACACTGAAGCTTTCTTT. It translates to CASSLGLGNTEAFF.

The genes are TRBV24-1 and TRBJ2-7, with 9 positions matching TRBD1. V shed 3 bases, J shed 6 bases, and the junction held 8 bases outside the gene matches. The CDR3 loop spans 15 amino acids. CDR1 and CDR2 from the germline V gene are KGHDR and SFDVKD. In DNA, the CDR3 is TGTGCCACCAGTGATGCTAAGGGACAGGGAGTCGAGCAGTACTTC. The encoded protein is CATSDAKGQGVEQYF.

This clonotype was recorded many times. J is TRBJ1-1 and V is TRBV6-1, with a weak D call TRBD1 (6 bases). The CDR3 totals 13 residues. CDR1 is MNHNS, CDR2 SASEGT, per germline. V lost 5 bases and J lost 2, with 9 bases in between. In DNA, the CDR3 is TGTGCCAGCAGTCCCGGGACAAACACTGAAGCTTTCTTT. This translates into CASSPGTNTEAFF.

This clonotype was recorded a few times. V usage is TRBV6-1 and J usage is TRBJ2-3; TRBD2 aligns across 7 bases. This CDR3 contains 17 residues. V lost 1 base to trimming and J lost 6 bases; unmatched junction nucleotides: 13. The germline V gene has CDR1 MNHNS and CDR2 SASEGT. This CDR3 reads CASSEEVAGAGGDTQYF. CDR3 nucleotides: TGTGCCAGCAGTGAAGAGGTTGCGGGAGCGGGTGGCGATACGCAGTATTTT.

This clonotype was recorded at least ten times. The chain has TRBV5-1 and TRBJ2-5, with D perhaps given as TRBD1 or TRBD2 (5 bases each). Germline V gene data show CDR1 as SGHRS and CDR2 as YFSETQ. The CDR3 contains 13 residues. The V end lost 0 bases, the J end lost 5 bases, and 8 bases lay between the germline ends. CDR3 nucleotide sequence: TGCGCCAGCAGCTTGGTGGGGACGGAGACCCAGTACTTC. It specifies CASSLVGTETQYF.

The J gene is TRBJ2-2, the V gene TRBV20-1; 8 bases match TRBD1. This CDR3 has 15 amino acids. Germline V gene sequence: CDR1 DFQATT, CDR2 SNEGSKA (reference sequence). Germline trimming cut 6 bases from V and 1 base from J; bases unmatched to any gene: 7. CDR3 DNA: TGCAGTGCCACGAGGACAGGGCAGAACACCGGGGAGCTGTTTTTT. This sequence encodes CSATRTGQNTGELFF.

This clonotype was seen at least ten times. The chain recombines TRBV12-3 or TRBV12-4 with TRBJ1-6, with D perhaps TRBD1 (6 bases). Trimming removed 1 base at V and 4 bases at J, with 14 bases between. The CDR3 contains 17 residues. CDR3 region: CASSLEGDQGYNSPLHF. The CDR3 coding sequence is TGTGCCAGCAGTTTAGAAGGGGACCAGGGGTATAATTCACCCCTCCACTTT.

V gene TRBV30 combines with J gene TRBJ2-7, with D hard to call. CDR1 and CDR2 from the germline V gene are GTSNPN and SVGIG (reference sequence). Trimming pared 5 bases from V and 5 bases from J, leaving 13 bases between. The CDR3 has 12 amino acids. CDR3 DNA sequence: TGTGCCTGGGGGCCTATATCGGACGAGCAGTACTTC. Translated, it gives CAWGPISDEQYF. Looking up the rest from reference TRBV30 and TRBJ2-7 gives the full variable domain: SQTIHQWPATLVQPVGSPLSLECTVEGTSNPNLYWYRQAAGRGLQLLFYSVGIGQISSEVPQNLSASRPQDRQFILSSKKLLLSDSGFYLCAWGPISDEQYFGPGTRLTVT.

This clonotype was counted many times. The chain carries TRBV25-1 and TRBJ2-1; 9 bases match TRBD2. Germline CDR1 reads MGHDK; CDR2 reads SYGVNS. There are 14 residues in the CDR3. Trimming took 3 bases from V and 5 from J; bases not matched to a gene: 2. CDR3 region: CASSEIAGDNEQFF. The CDR3 nucleotides are TGTGCCAGCAGTGAGATAGCGGGGGACAATGAGCAGTTCTTC.

The rearrangement joins TRBV11-2 to TRBJ2-2, with D uncertain. Looked up from germline, CDR1 is SGHAT and CDR2 is FQNNGV. CDR3 length: 17 amino acids. V lost 2 bases and J lost 2, with 15 bases in between. The DNA for the CDR3 is TGTGCCAGCAGCTTAAATGGCGGCGGTGGCAACACCGGGGAGCTGTTTTTT. It yields the protein CASSLNGGGGNTGELFF.

This rearrangement joins TRBV3-1 to TRBJ2-3; 12 positions agree with TRBD2. Per germline, CDR1 LGHDT and CDR2 YNNKEL (reference sequence). After removal of 11 bases from V and 5 bases from J, the junction contained 20 bases not matched to a gene. This CDR3 region has 18 residues. The CDR3 protein is CASTHVLAGGLARDTQYF. As DNA, the CDR3 is TGTGCCTCCACCCATGTCCTAGCGGGGGGGCTAGCTCGAGATACGCAGTATTTT.

This clonotype was seen ten or more times. The J gene is TRBJ2-2, the V gene TRBV7-2, with D perhaps TRBD1 (5 bases). Trimming pared 5 bases from V and 7 bases from J, leaving 17 bases between. The CDR3 contains 15 residues. Germline CDR1 reads SGHTA; CDR2 reads FQGNSA. The CDR3, as DNA: TGTGCCAGCAGCCCCAGGACAAGATGGAACGGGGAGCTGTTTTTT. This sequence encodes CASSPRTRWNGELFF. The complete variable domain, with remaining parts taken from reference TRBV7-2 and TRBJ2-2, reads GAGVSQSPSNKVTEKGKDVELRCDPISGHTALYWYRQSLGQGLEFLIYFQGNSAPDKSGLPSDRFSAERTGGSVSTLTIQRTQQEDSAVYLCASSPRTRWNGELFFGEGSRLTVL.

This clonotype has more than one count but fewer than ten. This sequence joins TRBV5-5 and TRBJ1-5; D might be TRBD1 (6 bases). CDR1 and CDR2 from the germline V gene are SGHKS and YYEKEE (reference sequence). Between the trimmed V and J ends, which lost 2 bases and 7 bases, there was a span of 19 bases. This CDR3 is 16 amino acids long. As DNA, the CDR3 is TGTGCCAGCAGCTTTGGGGTAGGAGGGGGGCGACAGCCCCAGCATTTT. Translated: CASSFGVGGGRQPQHF.